This paragraph reports one TCR beta chain. V was clipped by 3 bases and J by 1 base, with 11 bases between them. The CDR3 runs to 14 residues. Germline V gives CDR1 SGHDT, CDR2 YYEEEE. The data derive from a study of blood T cell repertoires in COVID-19. Here immunoSEQ multiplex PCR was the method, and the copy in TCRdb shows in-frame clones only, minus some. Here the sample spans roughly 200,000 clones, approximately 90% being singletons. Sequenced: peripheral blood. The chain recombines TRBV5-6 with TRBJ2-7, with D perhaps TRBD2 (5 bases). The sequence was obtained from a woman in her thirties or forties who had recovered from COVID-19. This CDR3 is CASSSRRDSYEQYF. The CDR3 coding sequence is TGTGCCAGCAGCTCCAGACGGGATTCCTACGAGCAGTACTTC.